The clone carrying this T cell receptor (beta chain) was detected once. Its antigen is not known. V shed 4 bases and J 3 bases; nucleotides not matched to a gene: 2. This CDR3 is 13 amino acids long. The V gene's germline CDR1 is MGHRA and CDR2 YSYEKL. The donors were members of the roughly 130-subject validation cohort (separate from the approximately 670-subject first cohort). Produced via immunoSEQ multiplex PCR; TCRdb's table is partial and in-frame only. The table records 65,000 to 75,000 clones, 94% of them present only once. The data belong to a study of cytomegalovirus exposure and HLA in healthy donors. Broader study findings: Specificity for CMV antigens was confirmed in vitro for a few of the CMV-associated chains.

Sequenced sample: PBMCs. This clonotype was sampled from a woman under 30 in good health and CMV-seropositive. The chain links TRBV4-1 to TRBJ1-1; 7 bases are shared with TRBD1. The CDR3 coding sequence is TGCGCCAGCAGCCTCAGGGGGGACACTGAAGCTTTCTTT. It is translated as CASSLRGDTEAFF.